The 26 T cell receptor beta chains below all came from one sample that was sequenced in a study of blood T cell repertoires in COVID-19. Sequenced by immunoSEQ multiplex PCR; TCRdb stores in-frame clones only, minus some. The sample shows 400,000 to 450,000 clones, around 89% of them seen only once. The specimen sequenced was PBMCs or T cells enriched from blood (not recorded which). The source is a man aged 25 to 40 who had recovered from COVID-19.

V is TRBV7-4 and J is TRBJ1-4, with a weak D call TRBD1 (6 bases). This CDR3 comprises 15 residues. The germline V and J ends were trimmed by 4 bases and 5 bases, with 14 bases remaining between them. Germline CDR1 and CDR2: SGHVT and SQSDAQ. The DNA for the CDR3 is TGTGCCAGCAGCTCCCGACAGGAGACAAATGAAAAACTGTTTTTT. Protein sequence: CASSSRQETNEKLFF.

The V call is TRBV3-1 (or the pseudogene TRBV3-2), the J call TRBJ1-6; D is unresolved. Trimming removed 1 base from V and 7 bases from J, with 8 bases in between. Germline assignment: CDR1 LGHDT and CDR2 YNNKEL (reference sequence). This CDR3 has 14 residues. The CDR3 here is CASSQGNGNSPLHF. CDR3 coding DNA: TGTGCCAGCAGCCAAGGGAACGGGAATTCACCCCTCCACTTT.

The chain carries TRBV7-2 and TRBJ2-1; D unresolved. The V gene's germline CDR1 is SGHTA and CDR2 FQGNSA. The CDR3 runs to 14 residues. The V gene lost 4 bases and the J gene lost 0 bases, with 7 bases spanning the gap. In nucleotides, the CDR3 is TGTGCCAGCAGCTCAGAAAGCTCCTACAATGAGCAGTTCTTC. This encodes CASSSESSYNEQFF.

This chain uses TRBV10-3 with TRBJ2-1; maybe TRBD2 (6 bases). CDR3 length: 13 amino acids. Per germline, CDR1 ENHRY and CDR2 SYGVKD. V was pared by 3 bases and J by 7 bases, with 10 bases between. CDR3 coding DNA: TGTGCCATCAGTGATCTAGCGATAAATGAGCAGTTCTTC. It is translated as CAISDLAINEQFF.

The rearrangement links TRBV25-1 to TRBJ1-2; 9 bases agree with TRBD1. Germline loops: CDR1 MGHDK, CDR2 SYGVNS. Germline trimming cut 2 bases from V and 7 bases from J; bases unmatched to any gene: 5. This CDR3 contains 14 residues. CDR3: CASSEGGTGFGYTF. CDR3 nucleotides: TGTGCCAGCAGTGAAGGTGGGACAGGGTTTGGCTACACCTTC.

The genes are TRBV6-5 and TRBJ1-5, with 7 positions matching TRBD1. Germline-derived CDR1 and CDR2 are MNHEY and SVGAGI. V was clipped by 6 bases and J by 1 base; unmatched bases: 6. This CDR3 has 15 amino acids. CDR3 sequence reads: CASRRGGSSNQPQHF. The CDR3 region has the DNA TGTGCCAGCAGGAGAGGGGGCTCGAGCAATCAGCCCCAGCATTTT.

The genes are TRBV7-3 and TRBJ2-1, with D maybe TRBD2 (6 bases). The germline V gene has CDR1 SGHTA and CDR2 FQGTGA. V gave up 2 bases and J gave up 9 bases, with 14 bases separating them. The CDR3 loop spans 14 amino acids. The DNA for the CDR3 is TGTGCCAGCAGCTTACGCGGGACCGGGTCTGAGCAGTTCTTC. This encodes CASSLRGTGSEQFF.

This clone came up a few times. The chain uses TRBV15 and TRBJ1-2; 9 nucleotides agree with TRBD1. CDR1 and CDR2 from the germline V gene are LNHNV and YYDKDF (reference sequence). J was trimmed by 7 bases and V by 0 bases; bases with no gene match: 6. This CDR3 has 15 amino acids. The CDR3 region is CATSRDRDREGGYTF. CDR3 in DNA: TGTGCCACCAGCAGAGACCGGGACAGGGAAGGTGGCTACACCTTC.

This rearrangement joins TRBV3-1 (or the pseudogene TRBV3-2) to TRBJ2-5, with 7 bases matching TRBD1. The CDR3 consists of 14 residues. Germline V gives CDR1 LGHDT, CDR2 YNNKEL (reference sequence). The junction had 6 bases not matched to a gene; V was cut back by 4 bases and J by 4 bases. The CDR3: CASSRADRVETQYF. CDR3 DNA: TGTGCCAGCAGCCGAGCCGACAGGGTAGAGACCCAGTACTTC.

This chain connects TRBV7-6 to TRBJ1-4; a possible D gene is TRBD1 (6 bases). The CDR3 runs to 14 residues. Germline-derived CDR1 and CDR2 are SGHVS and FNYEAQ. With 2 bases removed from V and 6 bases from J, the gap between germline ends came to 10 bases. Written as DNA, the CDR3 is TGTGCCAGCAGCTTAAAGCCAGGGGATGAAAAACTGTTTTTT. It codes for CASSLKPGDEKLFF.

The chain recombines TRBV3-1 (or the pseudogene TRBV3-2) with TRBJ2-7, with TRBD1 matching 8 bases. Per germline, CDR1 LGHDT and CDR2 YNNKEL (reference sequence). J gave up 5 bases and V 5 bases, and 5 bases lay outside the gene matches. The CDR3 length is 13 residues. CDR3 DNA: TGTGCCAGCAGCTACAGGGGGACCCACGAGCAGTACTTC. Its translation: CASSYRGTHEQYF.

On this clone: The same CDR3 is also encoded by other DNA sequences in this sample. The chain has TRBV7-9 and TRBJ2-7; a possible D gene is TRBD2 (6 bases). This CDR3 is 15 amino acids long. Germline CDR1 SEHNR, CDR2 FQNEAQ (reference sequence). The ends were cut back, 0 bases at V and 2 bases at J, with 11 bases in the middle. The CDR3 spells CASSLAGTGAYEQYF. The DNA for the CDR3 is TGTGCCAGCAGCTTAGCGGGGACGGGAGCCTACGAGCAGTACTTC.

The CDR3 coding sequence is TGTGCCAGCAGTGAATCAGCGGGAGAGGTGACCCAGTACTTC. As protein: CASSESAGEVTQYF. The V call is TRBV6-1, the J call TRBJ2-5; 8 bases are a match to TRBD2. Germline V gene lookup returns CDR1 MNHNS and CDR2 SASEGT. This CDR3 is 14 amino acids long. The V and J ends lost 2 bases and 7 bases, in that order; junction bases with no gene match: 6.

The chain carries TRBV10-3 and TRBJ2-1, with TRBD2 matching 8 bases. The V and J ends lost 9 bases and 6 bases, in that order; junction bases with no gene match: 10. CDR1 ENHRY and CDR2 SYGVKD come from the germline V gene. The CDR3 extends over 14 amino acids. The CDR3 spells CAIYSGTSGNEQFF. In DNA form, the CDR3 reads TGTGCCATATATTCCGGGACTAGTGGCAATGAGCAGTTCTTC.

CDR3 sequence reads: CASSPRPGGSYEQYF. DNA of the CDR3: TGTGCCAGCAGCCCCCGACCAGGGGGCTCCTACGAGCAGTACTTC. V is TRBV9 and J is TRBJ2-7, with 7 bases identical to TRBD1. Germline loops: CDR1 SGDLS, CDR2 YYNGEE. V trimming: 4 bases; J trimming: 0 bases; junction bases outside the gene matches: 7. The CDR3 consists of 15 residues. The variable domain in full, completed from reference TRBV9 and TRBJ2-7, reads DSGVTQTPKHLITATGQRVTLRCSPRSGDLSVYWYQQSLDQGLQFLIQYYNGEERAKGNILERFSAQQFPDLHSELNLSSLELGDSALYFCASSPRPGGSYEQYFGPGTRLTVT.

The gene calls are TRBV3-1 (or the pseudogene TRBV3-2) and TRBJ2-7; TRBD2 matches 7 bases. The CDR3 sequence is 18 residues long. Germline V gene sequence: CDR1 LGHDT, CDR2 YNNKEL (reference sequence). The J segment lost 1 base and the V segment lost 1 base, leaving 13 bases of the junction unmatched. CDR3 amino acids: CASSQGIRDYTSSYEQYF. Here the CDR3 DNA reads TGTGCCAGCAGCCAAGGAATTAGGGACTACACAAGTTCCTACGAGCAGTACTTC.

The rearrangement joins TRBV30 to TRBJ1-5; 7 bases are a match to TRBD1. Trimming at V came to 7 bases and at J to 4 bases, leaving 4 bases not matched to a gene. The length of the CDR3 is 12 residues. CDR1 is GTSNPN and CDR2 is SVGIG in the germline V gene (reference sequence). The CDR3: CAYCRGNQPQHF. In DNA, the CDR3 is TGTGCCTATTGCAGGGGGAATCAGCCCCAGCATTTT.

This CDR3 reads CASSLIQASTGNTIYF. For the CDR3, the DNA is TGTGCCAGCAGCTTAATACAGGCCTCAACTGGAAACACCATATATTTT. The chain couples TRBV7-2 to TRBJ1-3; the D gene is possibly TRBD1 (5 bases). Germline V gene lookup returns CDR1 SGHTA and CDR2 FQGNSA. Trimming pared 2 bases from V and 2 bases from J, leaving 13 bases between. This CDR3 spans 16 amino acids.

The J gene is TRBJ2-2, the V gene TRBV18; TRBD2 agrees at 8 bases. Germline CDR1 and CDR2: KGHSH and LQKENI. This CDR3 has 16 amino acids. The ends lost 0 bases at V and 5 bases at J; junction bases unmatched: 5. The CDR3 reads CASSPPGLGRTGELFF. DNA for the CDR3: TGTGCCAGCTCACCACCGGGACTAGGACGGACCGGGGAGCTGTTTTTT.

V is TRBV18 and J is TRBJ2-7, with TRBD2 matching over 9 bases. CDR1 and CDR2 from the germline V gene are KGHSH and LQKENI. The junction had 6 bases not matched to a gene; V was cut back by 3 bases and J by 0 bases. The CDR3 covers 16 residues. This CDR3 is CASSPNLSGGSYEQYF. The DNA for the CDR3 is TGTGCCAGCTCACCGAATCTTAGCGGGGGCTCCTACGAGCAGTACTTC.

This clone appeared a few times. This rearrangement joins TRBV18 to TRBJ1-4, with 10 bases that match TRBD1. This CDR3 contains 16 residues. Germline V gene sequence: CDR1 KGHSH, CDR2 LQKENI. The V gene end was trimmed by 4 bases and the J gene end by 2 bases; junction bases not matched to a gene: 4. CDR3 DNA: TGTGCCAGCTCACTTGACAGGGGGCAGACTAATGAAAAACTGTTTTTT. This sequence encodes CASSLDRGQTNEKLFF.

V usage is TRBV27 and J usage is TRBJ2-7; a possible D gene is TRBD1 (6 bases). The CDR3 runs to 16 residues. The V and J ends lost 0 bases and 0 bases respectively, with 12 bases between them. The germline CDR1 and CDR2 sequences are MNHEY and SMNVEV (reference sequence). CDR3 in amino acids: CASSLSTGQSSYEQYF. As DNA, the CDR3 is TGTGCCAGCAGTTTATCAACAGGGCAAAGCTCCTACGAGCAGTACTTC.

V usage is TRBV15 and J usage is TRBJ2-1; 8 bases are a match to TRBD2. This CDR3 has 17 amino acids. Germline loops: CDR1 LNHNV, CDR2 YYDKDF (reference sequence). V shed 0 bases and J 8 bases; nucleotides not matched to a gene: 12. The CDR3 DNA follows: TGTGCCACCAGCAGAGATCTTGGCGGGAGGTCCCCCTATGAGCAGTTCTTC. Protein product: CATSRDLGGRSPYEQFF.

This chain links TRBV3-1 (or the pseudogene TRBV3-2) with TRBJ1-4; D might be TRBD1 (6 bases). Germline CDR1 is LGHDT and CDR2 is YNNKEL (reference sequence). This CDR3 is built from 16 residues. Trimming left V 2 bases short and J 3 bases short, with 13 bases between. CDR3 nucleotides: TGTGCCAGCAGCCAATTCCTGACAGGTTCTAATGAAAAACTGTTTTTT. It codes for CASSQFLTGSNEKLFF.

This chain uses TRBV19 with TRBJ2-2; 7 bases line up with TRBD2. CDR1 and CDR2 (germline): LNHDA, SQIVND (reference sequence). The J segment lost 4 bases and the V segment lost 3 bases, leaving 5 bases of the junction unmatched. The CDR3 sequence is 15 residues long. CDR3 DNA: TGTGCCAGTAGTATTGTCCGCGGGGGCACCGGGGAGCTGTTTTTT. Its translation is CASSIVRGGTGELFF.

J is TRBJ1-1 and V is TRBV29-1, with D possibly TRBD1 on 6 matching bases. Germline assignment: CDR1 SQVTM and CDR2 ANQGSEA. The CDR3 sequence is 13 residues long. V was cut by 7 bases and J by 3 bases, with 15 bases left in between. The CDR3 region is CSAEGQLDTEAFF. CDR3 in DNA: TGCAGCGCCGAAGGACAGCTGGACACTGAAGCTTTCTTT.